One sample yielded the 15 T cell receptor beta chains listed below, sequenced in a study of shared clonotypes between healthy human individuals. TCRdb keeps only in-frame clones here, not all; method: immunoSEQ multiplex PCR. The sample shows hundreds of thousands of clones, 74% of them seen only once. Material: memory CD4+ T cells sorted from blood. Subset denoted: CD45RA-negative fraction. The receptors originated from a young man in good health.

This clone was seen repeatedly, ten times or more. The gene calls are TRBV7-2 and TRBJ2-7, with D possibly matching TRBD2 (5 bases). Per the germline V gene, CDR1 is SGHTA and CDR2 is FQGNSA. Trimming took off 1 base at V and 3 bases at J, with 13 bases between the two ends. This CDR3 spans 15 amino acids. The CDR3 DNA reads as TGTGCCAGCAGCTTAGTGAGCGGAGGCTACTACGAGCAGTACTTC. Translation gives CASSLVSGGYYEQYF.

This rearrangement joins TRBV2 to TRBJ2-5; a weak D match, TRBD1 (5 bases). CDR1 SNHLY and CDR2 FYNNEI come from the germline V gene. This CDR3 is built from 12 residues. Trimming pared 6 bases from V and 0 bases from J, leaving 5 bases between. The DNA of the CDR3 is TGTGCCAGCAGGACAGACCAAGAGACCCAGTACTTC. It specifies CASRTDQETQYF.

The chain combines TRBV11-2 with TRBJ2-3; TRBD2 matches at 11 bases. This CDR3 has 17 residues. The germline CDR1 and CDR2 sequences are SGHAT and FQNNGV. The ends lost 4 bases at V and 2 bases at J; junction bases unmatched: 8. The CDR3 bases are TGTGCCAGCAGCTCCCGACTAGCGGGGCGACTCACAGATACGCAGTATTTT. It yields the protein CASSSRLAGRLTDTQYF. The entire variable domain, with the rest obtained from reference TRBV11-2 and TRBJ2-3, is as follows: EAGVAQSPRYKIIEKRQSVAFWCNPISGHATLYWYQQILGQGPKLLIQFQNNGVVDDSQLPKDRFSAERLKGVDSTLKIQPAKLEDSAVYLCASSSRLAGRLTDTQYFGPGTRLTVL.

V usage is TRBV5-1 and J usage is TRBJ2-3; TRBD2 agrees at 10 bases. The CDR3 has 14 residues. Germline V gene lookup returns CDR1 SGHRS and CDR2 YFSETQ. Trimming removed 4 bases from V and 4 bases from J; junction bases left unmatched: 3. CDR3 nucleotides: TGCGCCAGCAGCCCGGGACTAGCGTCAGATACGCAGTATTTT. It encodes CASSPGLASDTQYF.

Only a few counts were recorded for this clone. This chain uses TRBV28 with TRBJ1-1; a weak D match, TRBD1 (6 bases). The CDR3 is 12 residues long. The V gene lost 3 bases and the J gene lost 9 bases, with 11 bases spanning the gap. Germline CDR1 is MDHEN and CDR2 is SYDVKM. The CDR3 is CASSFRGAKAFF. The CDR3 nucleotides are TGTGCCAGCAGTTTTAGGGGGGCAAAAGCTTTCTTT.

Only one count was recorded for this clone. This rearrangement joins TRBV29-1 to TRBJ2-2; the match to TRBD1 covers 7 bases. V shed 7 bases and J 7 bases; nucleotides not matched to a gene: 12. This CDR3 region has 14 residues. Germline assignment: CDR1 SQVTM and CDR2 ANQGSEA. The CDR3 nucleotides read TGCAGCGGTTCAAACCTACAGGGGCGCGGGGAGCTGTTTTTT. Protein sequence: CSGSNLQGRGELFF.

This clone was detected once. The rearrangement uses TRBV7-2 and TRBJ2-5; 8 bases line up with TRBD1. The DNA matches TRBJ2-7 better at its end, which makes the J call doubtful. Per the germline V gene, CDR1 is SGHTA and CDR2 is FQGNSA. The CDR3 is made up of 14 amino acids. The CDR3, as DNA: TGTGCCAGCAGCCTAAGACAGGGGACCTACGAGCAGTACTTC. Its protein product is CASSLRQGTYEQYF.

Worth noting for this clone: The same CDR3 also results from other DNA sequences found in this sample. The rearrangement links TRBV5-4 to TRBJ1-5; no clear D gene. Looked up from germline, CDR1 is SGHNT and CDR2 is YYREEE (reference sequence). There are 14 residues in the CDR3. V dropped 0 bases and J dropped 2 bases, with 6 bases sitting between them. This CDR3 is CASSLAGRNQPQHF. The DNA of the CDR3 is TGTGCCAGCAGCTTGGCTGGGCGCAATCAGCCCCAGCATTTT.

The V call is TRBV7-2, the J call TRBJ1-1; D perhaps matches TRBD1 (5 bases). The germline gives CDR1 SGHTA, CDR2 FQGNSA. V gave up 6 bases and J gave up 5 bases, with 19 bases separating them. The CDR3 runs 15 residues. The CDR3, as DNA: TGTGCCAGCAGGCCAGCAAGGGGAGGTAGGACTGAAGCTTTCTTT. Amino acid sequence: CASRPARGGRTEAFF.

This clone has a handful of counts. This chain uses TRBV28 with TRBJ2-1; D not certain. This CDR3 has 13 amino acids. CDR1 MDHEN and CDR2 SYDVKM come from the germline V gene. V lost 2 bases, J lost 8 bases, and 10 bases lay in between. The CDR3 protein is CASSLRTLDEQFF. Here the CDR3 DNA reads TGTGCCAGCAGTTTACGTACTTTAGATGAGCAGTTCTTC.

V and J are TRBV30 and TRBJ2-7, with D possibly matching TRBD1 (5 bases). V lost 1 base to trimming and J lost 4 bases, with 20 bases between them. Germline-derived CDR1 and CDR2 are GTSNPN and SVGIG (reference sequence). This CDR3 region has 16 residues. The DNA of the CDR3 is TGTGCCTGGAGTGGATTCCAGACAGATTCTGTATACGAGCAGTACTTC. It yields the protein CAWSGFQTDSVYEQYF.

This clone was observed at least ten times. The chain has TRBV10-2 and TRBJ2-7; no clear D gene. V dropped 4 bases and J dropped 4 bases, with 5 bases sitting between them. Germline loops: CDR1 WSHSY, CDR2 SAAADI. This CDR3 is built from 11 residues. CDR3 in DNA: TGCGCCAGCAGTGGTCAATACGAGCAGTACTTC. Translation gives CASSGQYEQYF.

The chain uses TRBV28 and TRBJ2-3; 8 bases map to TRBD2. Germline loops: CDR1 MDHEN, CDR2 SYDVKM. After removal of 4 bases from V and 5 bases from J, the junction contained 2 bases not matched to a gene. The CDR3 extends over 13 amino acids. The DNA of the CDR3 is TGTGCCAGCAGTTCGGGGGGGAAAGATACGCAGTATTTT. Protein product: CASSSGGKDTQYF.

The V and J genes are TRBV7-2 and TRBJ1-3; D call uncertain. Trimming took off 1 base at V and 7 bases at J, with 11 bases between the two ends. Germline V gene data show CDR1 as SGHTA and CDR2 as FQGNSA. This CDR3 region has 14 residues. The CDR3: CASSLGSVGNTIYF. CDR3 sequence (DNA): TGTGCCAGCAGCTTAGGGAGTGTGGGTAACACCATATATTTT.

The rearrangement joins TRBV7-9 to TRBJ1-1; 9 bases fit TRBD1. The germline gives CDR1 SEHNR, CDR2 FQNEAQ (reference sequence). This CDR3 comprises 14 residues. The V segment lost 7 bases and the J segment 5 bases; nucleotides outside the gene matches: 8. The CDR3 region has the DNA TGTGCCAGCATAACAGACAGGGGGAGTACTGAAGCTTTCTTT. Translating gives CASITDRGSTEAFF.